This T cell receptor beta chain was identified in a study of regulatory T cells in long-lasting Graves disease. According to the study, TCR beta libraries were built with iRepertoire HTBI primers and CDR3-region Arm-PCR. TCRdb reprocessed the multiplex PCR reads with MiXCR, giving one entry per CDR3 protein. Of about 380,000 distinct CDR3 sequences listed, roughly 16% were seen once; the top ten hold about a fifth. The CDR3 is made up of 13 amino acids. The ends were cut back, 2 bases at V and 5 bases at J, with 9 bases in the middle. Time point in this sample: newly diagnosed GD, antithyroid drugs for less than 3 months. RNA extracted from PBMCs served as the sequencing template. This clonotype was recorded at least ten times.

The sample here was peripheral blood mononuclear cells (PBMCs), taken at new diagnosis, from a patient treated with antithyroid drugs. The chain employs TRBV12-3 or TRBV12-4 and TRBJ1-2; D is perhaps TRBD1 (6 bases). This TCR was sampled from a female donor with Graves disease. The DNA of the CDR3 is TGTGCCAGCAGTTTACACAGGGATTATGGCTACACCTTC. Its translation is CASSLHRDYGYTF.